A selection of T cell receptor beta chains follows, all from one sample in a study of graft-versus-host responses after intestinal transplantation. Antigens of these TCRs are unknown. The repertoire was sequenced with immunoSEQ multiplex PCR; TCRdb's copy has only in-frame clones and lacks some. The data contain 70,000 to 95,000 clones, 90% to 95% of them singletons. The sequencing here drew on unstimulated CD8+ T cells sorted from spleen or lymph node cells, taken before transplant. The receptors stem from a human donor who was the organ donor for an intestinal transplant. Both conserved end residues are part of each CDR3. A D gene is named only where the DNA matches it firmly. Size is stated for part of the rows, as once, few or many counts, or as a class when the clone is expanded.

CDR3 length | J gene | clone size | D gene | V gene | CDR3 protein | CDR3 DNA
14 | TRBJ2-1 | NA | TRBD2 | TRBV10-3 | CAISGGLAGNEQFF | TGTGCCATCAGTGGCGGACTAGCGGGCAATGAGCAGTTCTTC
17 | TRBJ2-1 | NA | TRBD2 | TRBV19 | CASSATSGSYSYNEQFF | TGTGCCAGTAGTGCGACTAGCGGGAGTTACTCCTACAATGAGCAGTTCTTC
13 | TRBJ1-1 | once | NA | TRBV4-3 | CASSQVLSTEAFF | TGCGCCAGCAGCCAAGTCCTCTCCACTGAAGCTTTCTTT
14 | TRBJ2-7 | NA | NA | TRBV27 | CASSSYTSSYEQYF | TGTGCCAGCAGTTCATATACGAGCTCCTACGAGCAGTACTTC
14 | TRBJ2-3 | NA | TRBD2 | TRBV9 | CASSLSGAWDTQYF | TGTGCCAGCAGCCTTAGCGGGGCGTGGGATACGCAGTATTTT
13 | TRBJ2-7 | once | NA | TRBV4-1 | CASSQGLLYEQYF | TGCGCCAGCAGCCAAGGACTTCTATACGAGCAGTACTTC
16 | TRBJ1-4 | NA | NA | TRBV11-2 | CASQGWTDWDNEKLFF | TGTGCCAGTCAGGGTTGGACCGACTGGGATAATGAAAAACTGTTTTTT
16 | TRBJ2-1 | NA | TRBD2 | TRBV5-6 | CASSLLTGGPYNEQFF | TGTGCCAGCAGCTTACTAACGGGAGGACCCTACAATGAGCAGTTCTTC
14 | TRBJ1-1 | NA | NA | TRBV7-9 | CASSPQGSLGEAFF | TGTGCCAGCAGCCCTCAGGGGTCCCTCGGGGAAGCTTTCTTT
18 | TRBJ2-7 | NA | NA | TRBV5-1 | CASSLVRGRAGNSYEQYF | TGCGCCAGCAGCTTGGTCCGGGGAAGGGCGGGGAACTCCTACGAGCAGTACTTC
13 | TRBJ2-7 | NA | TRBD2 | TRBV4-2 | CASSVAGAYEQYF | TGTGCCAGCAGCGTAGCGGGGGCCTACGAGCAGTACTTC
15 | TRBJ1-2 | NA | NA | TRBV15 | CATSRVMTGNYGYTF | TGTGCCACCAGCAGAGTAATGACAGGAAACTATGGCTACACCTTC
16 | TRBJ2-7 | NA | TRBD2 | TRBV4-1 | CASSQEPAGGPGEQYF | TGCGCCAGCAGCCAAGAACCAGCGGGGGGGCCAGGCGAGCAGTACTTC
17 | TRBJ2-1 | once | TRBD2 | TRBV15 | CATSRLLAGEVYNEQFF | TGTGCCACCAGCCGGCTTTTAGCGGGAGAGGTCTACAATGAGCAGTTCTTC
15 | TRBJ1-2 | NA | NA | TRBV4-3 | CASSQDHGAWYGYTF | TGCGCCAGCAGCCAAGATCACGGTGCGTGGTATGGCTACACCTTC
13 | TRBJ2-1 | NA | NA | TRBV19 | CASSIRSYNEQFF | TGTGCCAGTAGTATACGGAGCTACAATGAGCAGTTCTTC
17 | TRBJ2-1 | NA | NA | TRBV7-3 | CASSPNKLAGSYNEQFF | TGTGCCAGCAGCCCTAATAAACTGGCCGGGAGCTACAATGAGCAGTTCTTC
17 | TRBJ2-2 | NA | TRBD2 | TRBV5-1 | CASSEILAGLSSGELFF | TGCGCCAGCAGCGAGATTCTAGCGGGGCTCTCGAGCGGGGAGCTGTTTTTT
15 | TRBJ2-5 | NA | NA | TRBV29-1 | CSVEAGTHLQETQYF | TGCAGCGTTGAAGCCGGGACACACCTACAAGAGACCCAGTACTTC
15 | TRBJ1-1 | NA | TRBD1 | TRBV28 | CASSQGDRLNTEAFF | TGTGCCAGCAGCCAAGGGGACAGATTGAACACTGAAGCTTTCTTT
13 | TRBJ2-7 | NA | TRBD1 | TRBV7-9 | CASSFGQGTEQYF | TGTGCCAGCAGCTTCGGACAGGGCACGGAGCAGTACTTC
17 | TRBJ2-5 | NA | TRBD2 | TRBV10-2 | CASSESLSTSVSETQYF | TGCGCCAGCAGTGAGTCACTTTCAACTAGCGTTTCGGAGACCCAGTACTTC
11 | TRBJ2-2 | NA | NA | TRBV5-1 | CASSLGTELFF | TGCGCCAGCAGCTTGGGGACAGAGCTGTTTTTT
14 | TRBJ2-2 | NA | NA | TRBV7-9 | CASSRLSSTGELFF | TGTGCCAGCAGCCGCCTTAGCAGCACCGGGGAGCTGTTTTTT
12 | TRBJ1-1 | NA | NA | TRBV9 | CASSVGGSEAFF | TGTGCCAGCAGCGTGGGGGGTTCTGAAGCTTTCTTT